The rows below give T cell receptor beta chains drawn from one sample of a study of PD-L1 blockade in urothelial cancer. The table came from immunoSEQ multiplex PCR; TCRdb's copy has only in-frame clones and leaves some out. The sample lists some 110,000 clones; 85% to 95% were seen once. The specimen comprised PBMCs, sampled around atezolizumab (anti-PD-L1) treatment. Receptors were obtained from a man in his sixties with urothelial cancer. Each CDR3 is given with its conserved first and last residue. The D gene is left open where the match is weak. The listing skips clone size in some rows; elsewhere it reads once, few, many or a size class.

d_call	v_call	j_call	cdr3_length	clone_size	cdr3_aa	cdr3_nt
.	TRBV7-2	TRBJ2-3	14	few	CASSPYSGTDTQYF	TGTGCCAGCAGCCCCTACAGTGGCACAGATACGCAGTATTTT
.	TRBV7-2	TRBJ2-2	14	.	CASSPLVSTGELFF	TGTGCCAGCAGCCCGCTCGTGAGCACCGGGGAGCTGTTTTTT
.	TRBV28	TRBJ2-5	13	.	CASSAGDRETQYF	TGTGCCAGCAGTGCAGGTGATCGGGAGACCCAGTACTTC
.	TRBV6-5	TRBJ1-5	13	.	CASSYQVGQPQHF	TGTGCCAGCAGTTATCAGGTGGGTCAGCCCCAGCATTTT
.	TRBV11-1	TRBJ1-3	16	.	CASSFSGQGSGNTIYF	TGTGCCAGCAGCTTTTCAGGCCAGGGCTCTGGAAACACCATATATTTT
.	TRBV5-1	TRBJ2-7	15	.	CASSLKWGQAYEQYF	TGCGCCAGCAGCTTGAAATGGGGGCAAGCCTACGAGCAGTACTTC
.	TRBV5-1	TRBJ2-5	13	once	CASSLGGRETQYF	TGCGCCAGCAGCTTGGGCGGCCGGGAGACCCAGTACTTC
TRBD1	TRBV6-5	TRBJ1-2	14	once	CASSPDRARYGYTF	TGTGCCAGCAGCCCCGACAGGGCTCGCTATGGCTACACCTTC
TRBD1	TRBV4-2	TRBJ2-1	17	.	CASSQALGTGPYNEQFF	TGTGCCAGCAGCCAGGCCTTAGGGACAGGCCCCTACAATGAGCAGTTCTTC
TRBD2	TRBV6-1	TRBJ2-5	18	.	CASSEPAGVWSGQETQYF	TGTGCCAGCAGTGAACCAGCGGGAGTTTGGTCGGGTCAAGAGACCCAGTACTTC
.	TRBV29-1	TRBJ2-7	11	.	CSVIQAYEQYF	TGCAGCGTTATACAAGCCTACGAGCAGTACTTC
TRBD2	TRBV10-1	TRBJ2-3	15	.	CASTEGGSSADTQYF	TGCGCCAGCACTGAGGGCGGGAGTTCGGCAGATACGCAGTATTTT
TRBD2	TRBV7-6	TRBJ2-3	17	once	CASSLAGLAGTTDTQYF	TGTGCCAGCAGCTTGGCGGGACTAGCGGGAACCACAGATACGCAGTATTTT
.	TRBV5-5	TRBJ1-6	15	.	CASSLKDGRGSPLHF	TGTGCCAGCAGCTTGAAGGACGGTCGGGGTTCACCCCTCCACTTT
TRBD1	TRBV4-3	TRBJ1-1	15	once	CASQRDRAMNTEAFF	TGCGCCAGTCAGAGAGACAGGGCCATGAACACTGAAGCTTTCTTT
.	TRBV19	TRBJ2-2	15	.	CASSRSVAYTGELFF	TGTGCCAGTAGTAGGAGCGTAGCCTACACCGGGGAGCTGTTTTTT
TRBD2	TRBV4-1	TRBJ2-1	16	medium-sized	CASSQEETSGINEQFF	TGCGCCAGCAGCCAAGAGGAGACTAGCGGGATTAACGAGCAGTTCTTC
.	TRBV4-2	TRBJ2-5	15	.	CASSRVDTTEETQYF	TGTGCCAGCAGCCGAGTGGACACGACCGAAGAGACCCAGTACTTC
TRBD1	TRBV7-9	TRBJ2-5	16	once	CASSSGPGQGGETQYF	TGTGCCAGCAGCTCGGGACCGGGACAGGGTGGGGAGACCCAGTACTTC
.	TRBV4-2	TRBJ1-2	18	.	CASSQDEFLGAQERGYTF	TGTGCCAGCAGCCAAGACGAGTTTTTAGGCGCGCAGGAACGAGGCTACACCTTC
TRBD2	TRBV5-4	TRBJ2-2	17	.	CASLHRLGGGPTGELFF	TGTGCCAGTCTCCATAGACTCGGCGGGGGGCCCACCGGGGAGCTGTTTTTT
.	TRBV30	TRBJ1-4	13	once	CAWSVTGPGKLFF	TGTGCCTGGAGTGTAACAGGGCCCGGAAAACTGTTTTTT
TRBD1	TRBV6-1	TRBJ2-7	15	once	CASSDPGTGFYEQYF	TGTGCCAGCAGTGACCCCGGGACAGGGTTCTACGAGCAGTACTTC
TRBD2	TRBV4-3	TRBJ2-5	14	.	CASSQGASGGTQYF	TGCGCCAGCAGCCAAGGGGCTAGCGGGGGGACCCAGTACTTC
.	TRBV5-6	TRBJ2-5	13	.	CASSLSNRETQYF	TGTGCCAGCAGCTTGAGTAACAGGGAGACCCAGTACTTC
TRBD1	TRBV4-1	TRBJ2-1	15	.	CASSHPGQVYNEQFF	TGCGCCAGCAGCCACCCCGGACAGGTCTACAATGAGCAGTTCTTC
.	TRBV28	TRBJ2-2	15	once	CASSPPASVAGELFF	TGTGCCAGCAGTCCTCCCGCGAGCGTCGCCGGGGAGCTGTTTTTT
.	TRBV19	TRBJ1-2	15	once	CASSPPGHTNYGYTF	TGTGCCAGTAGTCCCCCGGGACATACCAACTATGGCTACACCTTC
TRBD2	TRBV4-1	TRBJ2-2	16	.	CASSQDSGRGTGELFF	TGCGCCAGCAGCCAAGATTCCGGGAGGGGCACCGGGGAGCTGTTTTTT
.	TRBV25-1	TRBJ2-7	14	.	CASRRQGGTYEQYF	TGTGCCAGCAGGAGACAGGGAGGCACCTACGAGCAGTACTTC
TRBD1	TRBV5-1	TRBJ1-3	16	.	CASSPAGTGTGNTIYF	TGCGCCAGCAGCCCAGCCGGGACAGGGACTGGAAACACCATATATTTT
.	TRBV11-1	TRBJ2-2	13	few	CASKQANTGELFF	TGTGCCAGCAAGCAGGCAAACACCGGGGAGCTGTTTTTT
TRBD2	TRBV5-1	TRBJ2-5	16	.	CASSSGGTSGQETQYF	TGCGCCAGCAGCTCCGGAGGGACTAGCGGTCAAGAGACCCAGTACTTC
TRBD1	TRBV5-6	TRBJ2-7	15	.	CASSNFGQGNYEQYF	TGTGCCAGCAGCAATTTCGGACAGGGTAACTACGAGCAGTACTTC
TRBD1	TRBV7-9	TRBJ2-7	16	.	CASSPPPGQGRPEQYF	TGTGCCAGCAGCCCGCCTCCGGGACAGGGAAGACCCGAGCAGTACTTC
TRBD1	TRBV4-1	TRBJ2-3	13	once	CASGRGRPDTQYF	TGCGCCTCGGGCAGGGGGCGACCAGATACGCAGTATTTT
.	TRBV5-1	TRBJ2-2	14	.	CASSTEGKTGELFF	TGCGCCAGCAGCACGGAGGGCAAAACCGGGGAGCTGTTTTTT
TRBD2	TRBV7-9	TRBJ2-3	16	.	CASSFYGGARTDTQYF	TGTGCCAGCAGCTTTTACGGGGGGGCTAGGACAGATACGCAGTATTTT
TRBD1	TRBV5-1	TRBJ2-5	13	.	CASSGIQGAPQYF	TGCGCCTCCTCTGGGATACAGGGGGCGCCCCAGTACTTC
TRBD2	TRBV2	TRBJ2-2	15	.	CASSARSSGTGELFF	TGTGCCAGCAGTGCGCGTTCTAGCGGCACCGGGGAGCTGTTTTTT